This T cell receptor beta chain is drawn from a study of cytomegalovirus exposure and HLA in healthy donors. Study-wide results and limits: For most TCR beta V segments, an earlier analysis put the productive rate at about 87% or about 30% of the time. A later analysis linked a missense DCLRE1C variant to TCR beta V- and J-gene trimming. Apart from CMV serostatus, no immune exposure information was available.

Notes on this clone: No antigen is known for it. Other DNA sequences in the sample encode the same CDR3.

Use of 60 Vbeta and 13 Jbeta primers characterized the PCR. Libraries were prepared by immunoSEQ multiplex PCR; TCRdb keeps only in-frame clonotypes and omits some of them. The sample table sets out 70,000 or so clones. The CDR3 length is 11 residues. Germline V gene lookup returns CDR1 MDHEN and CDR2 SYDVKM. The V end lost 7 bases, the J end lost 2 bases, and 5 bases lay between the germline ends. The specimen was PBMCs. This chain connects TRBV28 to TRBJ1-1; D is unclear. The source is a female donor in good health and CMV-seropositive. This chain's CDR3 is CASTLNTEAFF. The CDR3, as DNA: TGTGCCAGCACCCTTAACACTGAAGCTTTCTTT.